This entry features one T cell receptor beta chain sequence. This sample is part of a study of Ad26.COV2.S vaccination and SARS-CoV-2 variants. Treatment defined: roughly 20 received Ad26.COV2.S at low or high dose, single or two shots; about 5 received placebo; per-sample allocation not given. Repertoires come from day 63 after the first vaccine or placebo injection. The method was immunoSEQ multiplex PCR; TCRdb's version includes in-frame clones alone and lacks a portion of them. The table lists some 340,000 clones, 86% of them singletons, with approximately 2% in the top ten. Germline V lookup: CDR1 SNHLY, CDR2 FYNNEI. Trimming took off 7 bases at V and 13 bases at J, with 17 bases between the two ends. The CDR3 covers 13 residues.

The material was peripheral blood, obtained in a trial of Ad26.COV2.S vaccine versus placebo. This receptor was obtained from a person between 18 and 65 years old who received the Ad26.COV2.S COVID-19 vaccine or a placebo. The chain recombines TRBV2 with TRBJ1-6; D gene uncertain. The CDR3 bases are TGTGCCAGCATTCCCCCAATCGGCACGCCCCTCCACTTT. This codes for CASIPPIGTPLHF.